The rows below give T cell receptor beta chains drawn from one sample of a study of OX40 agonist ivuxolimab in advanced cancers. Only in-frame clones appear in the TCRdb table, and some are missing; sequencing was by immunoSEQ multiplex PCR. The repertoire holds roughly 50,000 clones, about 89% seen once, with around 12% in the top ten. Sequenced material: CD4+ or CD8+ T cells sorted from blood, taken in a trial of the OX40 agonist ivuxolimab. All receptors come from an adult with an advanced solid tumor such as melanoma, head and neck, liver or kidney cancer. Both conserved end residues are part of each CDR3. D genes are given only for firm matches.

v_call: TRBV7-9; j_call: TRBJ2-7; d_call: TRBD1; cdr3_aa: CASSPGTATYEQYF
v_call: TRBV10-3; j_call: TRBJ2-3; d_call: -; cdr3_aa: CAISESTGTQYF
v_call: TRBV11-2; j_call: TRBJ2-1; d_call: TRBD1; cdr3_aa: CASSTYRGHLIGSNEQFF
v_call: TRBV28; j_call: TRBJ2-1; d_call: TRBD2; cdr3_aa: CASSLTSGWSSYNEQFF
v_call: TRBV19; j_call: TRBJ2-3; d_call: TRBD1; cdr3_aa: CASSPGQGLWDTQYF
v_call: TRBV5-1; j_call: TRBJ1-3; d_call: -; cdr3_aa: CASSLVPGSSGNTIYF
v_call: TRBV10-3; j_call: TRBJ2-7; d_call: TRBD1; cdr3_aa: CAISRDRGYEQYF
v_call: TRBV6-1; j_call: TRBJ2-7; d_call: -; cdr3_aa: CASSVGFYEQYF
v_call: TRBV7-8; j_call: TRBJ1-2; d_call: -; cdr3_aa: CASSLASQGSYTF
v_call: TRBV2; j_call: TRBJ2-1; d_call: TRBD2; cdr3_aa: CASRGLAGGLSEQFF
v_call: TRBV28; j_call: TRBJ2-5; d_call: -; cdr3_aa: CASSLEGYQETQYF
v_call: TRBV2; j_call: TRBJ2-7; d_call: -; cdr3_aa: CASGDYEQYF
v_call: TRBV6-5; j_call: TRBJ1-1; d_call: -; cdr3_aa: CASTRVGGGNTEAFF
v_call: TRBV5-4; j_call: TRBJ2-3; d_call: TRBD1; cdr3_aa: CASSPGQGGVDTQYF